One and the same sample provided the 16 T cell receptor beta chains below, sequenced in a study of T cell changes during pregnancy in multiple sclerosis (dated by TCRdb to the late 2010s). Library preparation was by the immunoSEQ multiplex PCR assay. Sourced from immuneACCESS, this table was stored by TCRdb with only in-frame sequences that have V and J called. A share of the clones is absent; for the studies checked, an unresolved V gene accounts for under half, and the remainder has no known explanation. The sample table holds 20,000 or so clones, of which about 87% were seen once. Approximately 5% of the sample lies in the top ten. This sample comprised CD8+ T cells from peripheral blood mononuclear cells, obtained after pregnancy. The receptors were gathered from a female donor in good health, enrolled as a control in a pregnancy study.

The V gene is TRBV4-3, the J gene TRBJ1-1; D possibly corresponds to TRBD1 (5 bases). The V end lost 1 base, the J end lost 4 bases, and 13 bases lay between the germline ends. CDR3 length: 15 residues. CDR1 and CDR2 (germline): LGHNA, YSLEER. The CDR3 DNA is TGCGCCAGCAGCCAAGGAACCGGGGGACGCACTGAAGCTTTCTTT. This sequence encodes CASSQGTGGRTEAFF.

The chain combines TRBV27 with TRBJ1-1; TRBD1 matches 7 bases. CDR3 length: 13 amino acids. V trimming: 6 bases; J trimming: 10 bases; junction bases outside the gene matches: 11. Germline V gene lookup returns CDR1 MNHEY and CDR2 SMNVEV (reference sequence). CDR3 nucleotides: TGTGCCAGCAGCACAAATACAGGGACAGCAGCTTTCTTT. Translated, it gives CASSTNTGTAAFF.

The gene calls are TRBV14 and TRBJ2-5; TRBD2 agrees at 8 bases. The V gene end was trimmed by 1 base and the J gene end by 1 base; junction bases not matched to a gene: 11. The CDR3 consists of 18 residues. The germline gives CDR1 SGHDN, CDR2 FVKESK. The CDR3 DNA reads as TGTGCCAGCAGCCAAGCCCCAGGAGTAGCGGGGAGCCAAGAGACCCAGTACTTC. Amino acids: CASSQAPGVAGSQETQYF. Supplemented by reference TRBV14 and TRBJ2-5, the full variable domain reads EAGVTQFPSHSVIEKGQTVTLRCDPISGHDNLYWYRRVMGKEIKFLLHFVKESKQDESGMPNNRFLAERTGGTYSTLKVQPAELEDSGVYFCASSQAPGVAGSQETQYFGPGTRLLVL.

Comment on this clone: The junction shows a germline mismatch at one end, possibly a read error. This chain connects TRBV2 to TRBJ1-4, with TRBD1 matching over 7 bases. CDR1 is SNHLY and CDR2 is FYNNEI in the germline V gene. The CDR3 loop spans 15 amino acids. The DNA for the CDR3 is TGTGCCAGCACTGAAGACAGGGTAACTAATGAAAAACTGTTTTTT. This gives the protein CASTEDRVTNEKLFF.

The chain is built from TRBV5-6 and TRBJ1-2; D remains unclear. The CDR3 loop spans 14 amino acids. Germline V gene data show CDR1 as SGHDT and CDR2 as YYEEEE. Trimming removed 4 bases at V and 0 bases at J, with 10 bases between. In DNA form, the CDR3 reads TGTGCCAGCAGCCGGTCCTTAGCTAACTATGGCTACACCTTC. The encoded protein is CASSRSLANYGYTF.

This chain uses TRBV5-8 with TRBJ1-2; D unresolved. In germline, CDR1 is SGHTS, CDR2 YDEGEE. Trimming stripped 4 bases from V and 6 bases from J, with 34 bases between. This CDR3 spans 20 amino acids. The CDR3 DNA sequence: TGTGCCAGCAGCGGCAGAGCAATGGACGAGGGAGGACTAATCAGAGATGGCTACACCTTC. Translation: CASSGRAMDEGGLIRDGYTF.

The gene calls are TRBV4-3 and TRBJ1-2, with TRBD1 matching 10 bases. J gave up 4 bases and V 2 bases, and 10 bases lay outside the gene matches. CDR1 LGHNA and CDR2 YSLEER come from the germline V gene. The CDR3 totals 17 residues. CDR3 amino acids: CASSQFTSGTGAYGYTF. CDR3 DNA: TGCGCCAGCAGCCAATTCACCTCCGGGACAGGGGCCTATGGCTACACCTTC.

The J gene is TRBJ2-3, the V gene TRBV5-1; 12 nucleotides line up with TRBD2. Losses at the gene ends were 2 bases for V and 2 bases for J; bases not matched to a gene: 3. The CDR3 covers 16 residues. Germline loops: CDR1 SGHRS, CDR2 YFSETQ. This CDR3 is CASSFTSGGYTDTQYF. The CDR3 DNA sequence: TGCGCCAGCAGCTTCACTAGCGGGGGGTACACAGATACGCAGTATTTT. The variable domain in full, with the rest retrieved from reference TRBV5-1 and TRBJ2-3, is KAGVTQTPRYLIKTRGQQVTLSCSPISGHRSVSWYQQTPGQGLQFLFEYFSETQRNKGNFPGRFSGRQFSNSRSEMNVSTLELGDSALYLCASSFTSGGYTDTQYFGPGTRLTVL.

The chain is built from TRBV19 and TRBJ2-2; D may be TRBD2 (6 bases). This CDR3 is built from 13 residues. V gave up 7 bases and J gave up 7 bases, with 13 bases separating them. The V gene's germline CDR1 is LNHDA and CDR2 SQIVND (reference sequence). The CDR3 DNA is TGTGCCAGTAAATCGGGGGTAGTCGGGGAGCTGTTTTTT. Its translation is CASKSGVVGELFF. Full variable domain (missing parts from reference TRBV19 and TRBJ2-2): DGGITQSPKYLFRKEGQNVTLSCEQNLNHDAMYWYRQDPGQGLRLIYYSQIVNDFQKGDIAEGYSVSREKKESFPLTVTSAQKNPTAFYLCASKSGVVGELFFGEGSRLTVL.

This rearrangement joins TRBV27 to TRBJ1-2; perhaps TRBD1 as D (5 bases). The germline CDR1 and CDR2 sequences are MNHEY and SMNVEV (reference sequence). CDR3 length equals 14 residues. V shed 6 bases and J shed 7 bases, with 18 bases lying between them. CDR3 coding DNA: TGTGCCAGCAGCCCCCGGGGGACGGGGACTGGCTACACCTTC. It is translated as CASSPRGTGTGYTF.

The chain joins TRBV13 to TRBJ2-7; a possible D gene is TRBD2 (5 bases). The V gene's germline CDR1 is PRHDT and CDR2 FYEKMQ (reference sequence). CDR3 length: 16 amino acids. Trimming stripped 5 bases from V and 3 bases from J, with 20 bases between. For the CDR3, the DNA is TGTGCCAGCAGCGGCTCCATCCGGGAATTGGACTACGAGCAGTACTTC. It encodes CASSGSIRELDYEQYF. The full variable domain, in which reference TRBV13 and TRBJ2-7 provide the parts outside the CDR3, is AAGVIQSPRHLIKEKRETATLKCYPIPRHDTVYWYQQGPGQDPQFLISFYEKMQSDKGSIPDRFSAQQFSDYHSELNMSSLELGDSALYFCASSGSIRELDYEQYFGPGTRLTVT.

V and J are TRBV4-3 and TRBJ1-6; 11 bases match TRBD1. V was clipped by 0 bases and J by 9 bases; unmatched bases: 4. This CDR3 spans 16 amino acids. Germline V gene lookup returns CDR1 LGHNA and CDR2 YSLEER. Here the CDR3 reads CASSQETGTGGSPLHF. Here the CDR3 DNA reads TGCGCCAGCAGCCAAGAGACCGGGACAGGGGGTTCACCCCTCCACTTT.

This clone was seen only once. This chain joins TRBV5-5 and TRBJ1-1, with D perhaps TRBD1 (5 bases). Trimming took 5 bases from V and 1 from J, leaving 24 bases between them. The CDR3 is 18 amino acids. CDR1 is SGHKS and CDR2 is YYEKEE in the germline V gene (reference sequence). The CDR3: CASRSLGGTEKGNTEAFF. DNA of the CDR3: TGTGCCAGCAGGTCCCTTGGCGGGACTGAAAAGGGGAACACTGAAGCTTTCTTT.

The J gene is TRBJ1-3, the V gene TRBV18, with 7 bases that match TRBD1. CDR3 length: 15 amino acids. Looked up from germline, CDR1 is KGHSH and CDR2 is LQKENI. V lost 4 bases to trimming and J lost 8 bases; unmatched junction nucleotides: 11. CDR3 loop: CASSQDRLFGDTIYF. DNA of the CDR3: TGTGCCAGCTCACAGGACAGGTTGTTCGGAGACACCATATATTTT.

The chain is built from TRBV30 and TRBJ1-3; the D is unclear. Germline V gene lookup returns CDR1 GTSNPN and CDR2 SVGIG (reference sequence). V was cut by 2 bases and J by 0 bases, with 11 bases left in between. There are 15 residues in the CDR3. This CDR3 is CAWSNPTHSGNTIYF. CDR3 sequence (DNA): TGTGCCTGGAGTAATCCGACTCACTCTGGAAACACCATATATTTT.

This chain connects TRBV19 to TRBJ1-1; TRBD1 might be the D (5 bases). Trimming cost V 6 bases and J 4 bases, with 9 bases left between them. The CDR3 totals 12 residues. Germline CDR1 reads LNHDA; CDR2 reads SQIVND (reference sequence). The CDR3 sequence: CASRFGGTEAFF. CDR3 sequence (DNA): TGTGCCAGTAGGTTCGGGGGCACTGAAGCTTTCTTT.